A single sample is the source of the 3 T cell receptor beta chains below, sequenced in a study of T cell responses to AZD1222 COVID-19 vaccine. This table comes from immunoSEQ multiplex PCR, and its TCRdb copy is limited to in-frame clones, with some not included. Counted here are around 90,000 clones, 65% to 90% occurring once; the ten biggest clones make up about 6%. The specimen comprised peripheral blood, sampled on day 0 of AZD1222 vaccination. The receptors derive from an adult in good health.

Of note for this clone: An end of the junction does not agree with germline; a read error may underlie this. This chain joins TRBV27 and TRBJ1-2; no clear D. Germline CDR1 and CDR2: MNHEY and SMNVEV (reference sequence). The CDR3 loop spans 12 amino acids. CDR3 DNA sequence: TGTGCCACCAGTAATGGTGACTATGGCTACACCTTC. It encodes CATSNGDYGYTF.

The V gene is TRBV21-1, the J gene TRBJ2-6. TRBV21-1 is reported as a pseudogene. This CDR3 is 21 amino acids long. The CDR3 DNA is TGTGCCAGCAGCAAAGAGGGGGACTTCTCCCTCCCCTCCTCTGGGGCCAACGTCCTGACTTTC. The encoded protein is CASSKEGDFSLPSSGANVLTF.

CDR3: CAWRVQGYGYTF. CDR3 in DNA: TGTGCCTGGAGGGTACAGGGATATGGCTACACCTTC. The chain is built from TRBV30 and TRBJ1-2, with D possibly TRBD1 on 6 matching bases. The CDR3 totals 12 residues. V was pared by 3 bases and J by 5 bases, with 10 bases between. In germline, CDR1 is GTSNPN, CDR2 SVGIG (reference sequence).